One sample yielded the 19 T cell receptor beta chains listed below, sequenced in a study of blood T cell repertoires in COVID-19. Assay: immunoSEQ multiplex PCR; the TCRdb copy retains only in-frame clones and omits some. The sample holds around 380,000 clones, 81% seen once. Sequenced material: peripheral blood. The receptors derive from a human donor with acute or convalescent COVID-19. The donor label of this sample is uncertain.

The table lists this clone with a few counts. DNA for the CDR3: TGTGCCAGCAGTTTATCGAAAGGAACAATTCACAGTCTCCACTTT. It translates to CASSLSKGTIHSLHF. The chain has TRBV28 and TRBJ1-6; D remains ambiguous. This CDR3 contains 15 residues. V was cut by 1 base and J by 16 bases, with 20 bases left in between. The germline V gene has CDR1 MDHEN and CDR2 SYDVKM. Filled out from reference TRBV28 and TRBJ1-6, the complete variable domain reads DVKVTQSSRYLVKRTGEKVFLECVQDMDHENMFWYRQDPGLGLRLIYFSYDVKMKEKGDIPEGYSVSREKKERFSLILESASTNQTSMYLCASSLSKGTIHSLHFGNGTRLTVT.

The chain combines TRBV28 with TRBJ1-3; 7 nucleotides agree with TRBD1. Germline assignment: CDR1 MDHEN and CDR2 SYDVKM. This CDR3 is 17 amino acids long. V was clipped by 6 bases and J by 4 bases; unmatched bases: 15. Here the CDR3 reads CASRAMGTAGWGNTIYF. The CDR3 nucleotides read TGTGCCAGCAGGGCAATGGGGACAGCCGGCTGGGGAAACACCATATATTTT.

J is TRBJ1-5 and V is TRBV9; no definite D call. This CDR3 is built from 14 residues. Germline V gene lookup returns CDR1 SGDLS and CDR2 YYNGEE. Trimming shortened V by 0 bases and J by 7 bases, and 11 bases separated the two germline ends. The CDR3 sequence: CASSVGEAAQPQHF. In DNA, the CDR3 is TGTGCCAGCAGCGTAGGGGAGGCAGCCCAGCCCCAGCATTTT.

The CDR3 DNA sequence: TGTGCCAGCAGCTTAACCCGAGGGGGGGGCGTTGAAAAACTGTTTTTT. It yields the protein CASSLTRGGGVEKLFF. This rearrangement joins TRBV11-2 to TRBJ1-4, with TRBD1 as a possible D gene (6 bases). The CDR3 runs 16 residues. V was shortened by 2 bases and J by 7 bases, with 17 bases between the two germline ends. Germline-derived CDR1 and CDR2 are SGHAT and FQNNGV.

V and J are TRBV6-2 or TRBV6-3 and TRBJ1-1; D might be TRBD1 (5 bases). Germline loops: CDR1 MNHEY, CDR2 SVGEGT. The V end was cut by 6 bases, the J end by 2 bases, with 10 bases between. CDR3 length: 13 amino acids. CDR3 sequence (DNA): TGTGCCAGCAGCCCGGGACTTAACACTGAAGCTTTCTTT. Its protein is CASSPGLNTEAFF.

This chain connects TRBV3-1 (or the pseudogene TRBV3-2) to TRBJ1-1, with D possibly being TRBD1 (5 bases). The V and J ends lost 3 bases and 5 bases respectively, with 16 bases between them. This CDR3 is built from 15 residues. Germline loops: CDR1 LGHDT, CDR2 YNNKEL (reference sequence). The CDR3 DNA follows: TGTGCCAGCAGCCAGCGACAGTTTAGGGGAACTGAAGCTTTCTTT. It encodes CASSQRQFRGTEAFF.

The chain links TRBV27 to TRBJ2-7; D might be TRBD2 (6 bases). Deletions cut 6 bases from V and 3 bases from J, with 21 bases between. The CDR3 consists of 16 residues. Germline values: CDR1 MNHEY, CDR2 SMNVEV (reference sequence). CDR3 nucleotides: TGTGCCAGCAGGGGGAGGCTATCCCAGGGTTTCTACGAGCAGTACTTC. Translated, it gives CASRGRLSQGFYEQYF.

The chain has TRBV27 and TRBJ2-7, with 7 bases matching TRBD2. The germline V gene has CDR1 MNHEY and CDR2 SMNVEV (reference sequence). J gave up 6 bases and V 0 bases, and 2 bases lay outside the gene matches. The CDR3 length is 13 residues. The CDR3 DNA follows: TGTGCCAGCAGTTTATCGACGGGGGGCGAGCAGTACTTC. It is translated as CASSLSTGGEQYF.

The chain uses TRBV28 and TRBJ2-3; 7 positions agree with TRBD2. Germline V gives CDR1 MDHEN, CDR2 SYDVKM. The CDR3 is 17 residues long. Losses at the gene ends were 4 bases for V and 2 bases for J; bases not matched to a gene: 12. CDR3 sequence reads: CASSSSYPAGNTDTQYF. CDR3 DNA sequence: TGTGCCAGCAGTTCCTCGTATCCAGCGGGGAACACAGATACGCAGTATTTT.

The rearrangement joins TRBV5-1 to TRBJ1-2; no definite D call. The CDR3 length is 12 residues. V was cut by 4 bases and J by 6 bases, with 10 bases left in between. Germline CDR1 reads SGHRS; CDR2 reads YFSETQ. The CDR3 is CASSQGGNGYTF. The DNA for the CDR3 is TGCGCCAGCAGCCAAGGAGGCAATGGCTACACCTTC.

V and J are TRBV18 and TRBJ2-2; TRBD2 might be the D (6 bases). The germline CDR1 and CDR2 sequences are KGHSH and LQKENI. V shed 4 bases and J shed 4 bases, with 19 bases lying between them. CDR3 length: 17 residues. The CDR3 is CASSLGTLAPGTGELFF. CDR3 DNA: TGTGCCAGCTCACTCGGGACTCTCGCGCCAGGCACCGGGGAGCTGTTTTTT.

The gene calls are TRBV7-8 and TRBJ2-2; 8 bases fit TRBD1. The germline gives CDR1 SGHVS, CDR2 FQNEAQ. The CDR3 covers 15 residues. The V segment lost 1 base and the J segment 7 bases; nucleotides outside the gene matches: 5. The CDR3 DNA is TGTGCCAGCAGCTTAGTGGACAGGGTGAGCGGGGAGCTGTTTTTT. Protein product: CASSLVDRVSGELFF.

The DNA for the CDR3 is TGTGCCAGCAGTTTAACAGGGGATACGCAGTATTTT. This translates into CASSLTGDTQYF. The chain couples TRBV6-6 to TRBJ2-3; D may be TRBD1 (6 bases). V lost 4 bases and J lost 6, with 8 bases in between. The CDR3 spans 12 residues. The germline CDR1 and CDR2 sequences are MNHNY and SVGAGI (reference sequence).

This clone came up a few times. V usage is TRBV6-5 and J usage is TRBJ2-1, with D perhaps matching TRBD2 (6 bases). The length of the CDR3 is 11 residues. V lost 9 bases, J lost 6 bases, and 9 bases lay in between. CDR1 and CDR2 from the germline V gene are MNHEY and SVGAGI. The CDR3 DNA follows: TGTGCCAGTGGACTACCCAATGAGCAGTTCTTC. As protein: CASGLPNEQFF.

This rearrangement joins TRBV7-9 to TRBJ1-1; the D is unclear. CDR3 length equals 13 residues. CDR1 is SEHNR, CDR2 FQNEAQ, per germline (reference sequence). Trimming took off 5 bases at V and 5 bases at J, with 12 bases between the two ends. The CDR3 spells CASSRGSITEAFF. CDR3 bases: TGTGCCAGCAGCCGTGGCAGTATAACTGAAGCTTTCTTT.

V gene TRBV6-2 or TRBV6-3 combines with J gene TRBJ2-1; 12 nucleotides agree with TRBD2. The CDR3 contains 19 residues. Germline trimming cut 2 bases from V and 0 bases from J; bases unmatched to any gene: 8. Germline V gene sequence: CDR1 MNHEY, CDR2 SVGEGT. The CDR3 reads CASSYQTSGGQSSYNEQFF. Written as DNA, the CDR3 is TGTGCCAGCAGTTACCAGACTAGCGGGGGCCAAAGCTCCTACAATGAGCAGTTCTTC.

The chain couples TRBV28 to TRBJ1-2, with TRBD1 as a possible D gene (6 bases). V was trimmed by 5 bases and J by 0 bases, leaving 19 bases between them. Per germline, CDR1 MDHEN and CDR2 SYDVKM. The CDR3 contains 17 residues. The CDR3 DNA is TGTGCCAGCAGTACCTTACAGGGTCACAGAGCTAACTATGGCTACACCTTC. It encodes CASSTLQGHRANYGYTF.

V gene TRBV11-2 combines with J gene TRBJ1-2; a possible D gene is TRBD1 (6 bases). Germline CDR1 is SGHAT and CDR2 is FQNNGV. This CDR3 has 16 residues. V lost 0 bases to trimming and J lost 4 bases, with 15 bases between them. CDR3 coding DNA: TGTGCCAGCAGCTTAGATCGGACAGCGACCGTCTATGGCTACACCTTC. Translation gives CASSLDRTATVYGYTF.

This chain uses TRBV15 with TRBJ1-2, with D uncertain. CDR3 size: 14 residues. Trimming removed 0 bases at V and 5 bases at J, with 10 bases between. From germline, CDR1 is LNHNV and CDR2 YYDKDF (reference sequence). Here the CDR3 reads CATSRDPLTYGYTF. The CDR3, as DNA: TGTGCCACCAGCAGAGATCCGCTCACTTATGGCTACACCTTC.